This T cell receptor beta chain comes out of a study of cytomegalovirus exposure and HLA in healthy donors. Concerning this clone itself: The antigen is not known.

Overall study results and limits: Analysis performed later found 15,000 or so TCR beta sequences associated with HLA alleles at 0.05 false discovery rate. The investigators catalogued 150 to 200 TCR beta chains as cytomegalovirus-associated. A later look showed TCR association rates differing by HLA locus, highest for DRB1 and lowest for HLA-C.

Trimming at V came to 5 bases and at J to 4 bases, leaving 9 bases not matched to a gene. Germline V gives CDR1 MNHEY, CDR2 SMNVEV (reference sequence). This CDR3 has 17 amino acids. Primers included in the PCR were 60 Vbeta and 13 Jbeta primers. Method: immunoSEQ multiplex PCR; TCRdb's copy keeps in-frame clones and lacks some. The table records 90,000 to 120,000 clones, more than 65% of them present only once. The clonotype comes from a woman between 45 and 65 years old in good health and CMV-seropositive. This chain connects TRBV27 to TRBJ2-6, with 9 bases matching TRBD1. The specimen was PBMCs. The CDR3 region has the DNA TGTGCCAGCAGTACACCGGGACAGGGAGGGGGGGCCAACGTCCTGACTTTC. This sequence encodes CASSTPGQGGGANVLTF.